What follows describes a single T cell receptor beta chain. A clone one base away is much larger, so this may be a read error. This sample stems from a study of T-cell reconstitution after alpha-beta-depleted transplantation in children. TCRbeta library construction was performed incorporating unique molecular identifiers. One entry per CDR3 protein, called by TCRdb with MiXCR from the PCR reads. The sample has about 480,000 distinct CDR3 sequences; around 13% are singletons. The germline gives CDR1 DFQATT, CDR2 SNEGSKA (reference sequence). Between the trimmed V and J ends, which lost 6 bases and 3 bases, there was a span of 22 bases. The CDR3 covers 16 residues.

The starting material was PBMCs from the stem cell graft donor, obtained from the stem cell graft. V gene TRBV20-1 combines with J gene TRBJ2-3; D perhaps matches TRBD1 (5 bases). This clonotype was obtained from a human donor who donated a stem cell graft to a child with combined immunodeficiency. The DNA for the CDR3 is TGCAGTGCGGGGTGGAAAGGGGCATTCGTTACAGATACGCAGTATTTT. Protein: CSAGWKGAFVTDTQYF.